The source of this T cell receptor beta chain is a study of cytomegalovirus exposure and HLA in healthy donors. Assay used: immunoSEQ multiplex PCR; TCRdb lists only in-frame clones, some missing. The table records under 250,000 clones, more than 75% of them present only once. The germline gives CDR1 MNHNY, CDR2 SVGAGI (reference sequence). Unmatched junction bases numbered 11, after V lost 8 bases and J lost 4 bases. This CDR3 contains 16 residues. This clonotype was sampled from a woman younger than 35 in good health and CMV-seropositive. The sample comprised PBMCs. The chain employs TRBV6-6 and TRBJ1-4; 9 bases are shared with TRBD1. CDR3 sequence (DNA): TGTGCCAGCCTCGGACAGGGGTCGTCTGTTAATGAAAAACTGTTTTTT. It yields the protein CASLGQGSSVNEKLFF.